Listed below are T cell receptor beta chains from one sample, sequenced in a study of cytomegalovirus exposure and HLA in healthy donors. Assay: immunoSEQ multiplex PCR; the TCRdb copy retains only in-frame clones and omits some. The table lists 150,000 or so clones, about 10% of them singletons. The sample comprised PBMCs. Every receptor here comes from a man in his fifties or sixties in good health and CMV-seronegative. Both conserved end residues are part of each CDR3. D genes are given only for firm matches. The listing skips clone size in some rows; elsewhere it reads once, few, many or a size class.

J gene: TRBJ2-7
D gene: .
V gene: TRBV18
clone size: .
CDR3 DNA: TGTGCCAGCTCCATGGCAGGGGGGCGAGAGCAGTACTTC
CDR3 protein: CASSMAGGREQYF

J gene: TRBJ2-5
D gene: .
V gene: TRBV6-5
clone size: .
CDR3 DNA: TGTGCCAGCAGTTCAGCAGGGTTGGGGGAGACCCAGTACTTC
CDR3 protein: CASSSAGLGETQYF

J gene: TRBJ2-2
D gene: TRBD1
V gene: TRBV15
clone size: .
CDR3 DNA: TGTGCCACCAGCAGAGATAGGGACAGGGGCACCGGGGAGCTGTTTTTT
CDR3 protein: CATSRDRDRGTGELFF

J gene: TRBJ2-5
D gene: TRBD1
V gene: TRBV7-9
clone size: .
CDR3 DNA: TGTGCCAGCAGCAGGGACAGGGACGGAGGGGTGTGGAAAGAGACCCAGTACTTC
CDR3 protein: CASSRDRDGGVWKETQYF

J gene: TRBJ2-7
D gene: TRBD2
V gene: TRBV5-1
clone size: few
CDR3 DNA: TGCGCCAGCAGCGAGGGGGGACTAGCGGAATACGAGCAGTACTTC
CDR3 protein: CASSEGGLAEYEQYF

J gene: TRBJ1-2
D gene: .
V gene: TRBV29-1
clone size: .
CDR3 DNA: TGCAGTTATAGCACAACTGACTTTGGCTATGGCTACACCTTC
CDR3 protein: CSYSTTDFGYGYTF

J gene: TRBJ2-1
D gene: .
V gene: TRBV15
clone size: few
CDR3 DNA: TGTGCCACCAGCAGAGAGGGGCAGATCTACAATGAGCAGTTCTTC
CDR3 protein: CATSREGQIYNEQFF

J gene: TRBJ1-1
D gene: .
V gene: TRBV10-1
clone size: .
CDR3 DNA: TGCGCCACTTCGACAGGTTTGAACACTGAAGCTTTCTTT
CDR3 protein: CATSTGLNTEAFF

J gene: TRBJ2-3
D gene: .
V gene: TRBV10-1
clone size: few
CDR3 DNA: TGCGCCAGCAGTCTACAAAGAGGCGATACGCAGTATTTT
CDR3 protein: CASSLQRGDTQYF

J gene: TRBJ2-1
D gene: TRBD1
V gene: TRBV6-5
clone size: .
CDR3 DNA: TGTGCCAGCAGCCTGGACAGGGCCTCCTACAATGAGCAGTTCTTC
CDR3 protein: CASSLDRASYNEQFF

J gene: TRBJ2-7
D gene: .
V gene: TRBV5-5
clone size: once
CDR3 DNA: TGTGCCAGCAGCCCCGGGTCCGCCTCCTACGAGCAGTACTTC
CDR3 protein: CASSPGSASYEQYF

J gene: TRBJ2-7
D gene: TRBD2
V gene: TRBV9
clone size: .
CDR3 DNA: TGTGCCAGCAGCGTAGAAACTAGCGGGGCGGAGCAGTACTTC
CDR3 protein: CASSVETSGAEQYF

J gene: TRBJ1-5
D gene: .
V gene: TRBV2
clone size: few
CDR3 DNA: TGTGCCAGCAGTCGGGGGGGCGCCCAGCCCCAGCATTTT
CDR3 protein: CASSRGGAQPQHF

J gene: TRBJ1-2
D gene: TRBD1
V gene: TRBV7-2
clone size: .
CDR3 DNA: TGTGCCAGCAGCTTCCGCGGGGACAGCCTCTATGGCTACACCTTC
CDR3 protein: CASSFRGDSLYGYTF

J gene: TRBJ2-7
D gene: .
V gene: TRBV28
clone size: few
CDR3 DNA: TGTGCCACCATTACCGGGGTATCCCACGAGCAGTACTTC
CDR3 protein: CATITGVSHEQYF

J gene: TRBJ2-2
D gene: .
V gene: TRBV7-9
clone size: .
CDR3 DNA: TGTGCCAGCAGCTCGGGAATACGGAACACCGGGGAGCTGTTTTTT
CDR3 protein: CASSSGIRNTGELFF

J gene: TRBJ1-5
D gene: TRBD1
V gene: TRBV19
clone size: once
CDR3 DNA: TGTGCCAGTAGTATAAGTTCGGGACAGTTTAATCAGCCCCAGCATTTT
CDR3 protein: CASSISSGQFNQPQHF

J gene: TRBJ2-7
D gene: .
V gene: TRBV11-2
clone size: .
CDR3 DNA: TGTGCCAGCAGCCCATATGCCCCGGACAGAGACGACGAGCAGTACTTC
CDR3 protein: CASSPYAPDRDDEQYF

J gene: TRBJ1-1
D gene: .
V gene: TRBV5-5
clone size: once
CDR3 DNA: TGTGCCAGCAGCTTAAGGGTACTAGGCGAGAACACTGAAGCTTTCTTT
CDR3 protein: CASSLRVLGENTEAFF